This T cell receptor (beta chain) was recorded in a study of graft-versus-host responses after intestinal transplantation. Study details: Anti-thymocyte globulin induction preceded three to four years of tacrolimus and steroid maintenance in all recipients.

Profiling relied on immunoSEQ multiplex PCR, and the TCRdb table lists in-frame clones only, not all of them. The sample includes 98,000 or so clones, 87% of them seen just once. Study-wide results and caveats: Graft-donor T cell macrochimerism coincided with high graft-versus-host to host-versus-graft clonal ratios in allografts. An association linked early post-transplant HvG declines with peak circulating GvH clone levels. GvH clones occurred in recipient marrow; some first appeared in ileum or blood.

The CDR3 covers 14 residues. Trimming pared 3 bases from V and 0 bases from J, leaving 6 bases between. Germline CDR1 reads SNHLY; CDR2 reads FYNNEI. On this clone itself: As yet, its antigen is unknown.

The TCR comes from a human donor who received an intestinal transplant. This sample comprised unstimulated CD4+ T cells sorted from spleen or lymph node cells, obtained before intestinal transplant. The chain has TRBV2 and TRBJ1-5; D is ambiguous. The CDR3: CASSDTYSNQPQHF. CDR3 in DNA: TGTGCCAGCAGTGACACGTATAGCAATCAGCCCCAGCATTTT.